The subject of this entry is one T cell receptor (beta chain). The antigen remains unidentified. Germline loops: CDR1 SNHLY, CDR2 FYNNEI. Between the trimmed V and J ends, which lost 8 bases and 4 bases, there was a span of 18 bases. The CDR3 extends over 14 amino acids. This sample is part of a study of a mutant IDH1 vaccine in newly diagnosed glioma. Study summary: Patients got their first vaccination 4-6 weeks after radiotherapy alone, or with temozolomide cycles. Sex among treated patients split about 60% male, around 38% female; mean age was approximately 40 years. Patients' prior therapy spanned radiotherapy, temozolomide, or both; most underwent both.

Measured with immunoSEQ multiplex PCR; TCRdb has only the in-frame clones, and not every one. Of 60,000 or so clones listed, 75% to 90% are singletons. Time point defined: week 5, during vaccination. In every dose of vaccine, 300 ug of mutant IDH1 20-mer peptide was given alongside topical imiquimod. New WHO grade 3 or 4 astrocytomas that were IDH1-mutant and ATRX-lost occurred in the donors. The sample in question was PBMCs, obtained from a glioma patient whose treatment included an IDH1 peptide vaccine. The source of this sequence is a middle-aged woman with glioma. The chain recombines TRBV2 with TRBJ2-7; no reliable D call. The CDR3 sequence: CASSIGRSEYEQYF. DNA of the CDR3: TGTGCCAGCTCTATAGGTCGTTCGGAATACGAGCAGTACTTC.